The entry that follows covers one TCR beta chain sequence. The table lists this clonotype with a few counts. Its antigen is still unknown. It has no much larger one-base neighbor in the sample; base qualities were not kept. The data derive from a study of identical twins (dated by TCRdb to about 2016). Study-level background: To test whether fetal clonotypes persist, the study used deep sequencing on TCR alpha and beta repertoires from monozygotic twins, unrelated adults of various ages, and cord blood. To rule out contamination, replicate twin experiments were performed at different times with different library preparation protocols.

V and J lose 8 bases and 1 base, and a span of 12 bases separates them. As encoded in the germline V gene, CDR1 is SGHAT while CDR2 is FQNNGV. Measured from the cysteine to the phenylalanine, the CDR3 is 14 residues long. Of the read, only the CDR3 DNA is kept; its 42 bases are in frame from base 1. Receptors were amplified or captured by 5' RACE. These reads were obtained on an Illumina HiSeq 2000. A universal primer binding site was introduced by template switching, and a unique molecular identifier was present in the final cDNA, enabling accurate counting of TCR cDNA molecules. Specific primers in the conserved constant-segment region were used to synthesize first-strand cDNA for TCR alpha and beta chains. To control for contamination, each cDNA library was double barcoded with a SMART-Mk sample barcode plus Illumina barcodes. Two successive PCR steps introduced TruSeq adapter sequences along with Illumina sample barcodes. The Illumina HiSeq platform was used with custom primers to sequence TCR alpha and beta cDNA libraries. Per the authors' processing: Raw reads were processed with MiGEC to extract unique molecular identifiers, and MiXCR was used to determine CDR3 positions. For each individual, recombination models were inferred using an EM algorithm with the repgenHMM and IGoR tools. The tcR package in R was used for shared clonotype analysis, with sharing normalized by the product of cloneset sizes. To study raw recombination without the effects of thymic and clonal selection, out-of-frame nonproductive sequences were analyzed. TCRdb reprocessed the public reads (quality trimming at Q25 with fastp, clone calling with MiXCR) and kept in-frame beta chains. Each record represents a unique CDR3 protein, reported with the most common genes and DNA among its rows. The V and J calls and clone size come from TCRdb's table, not from the authors' own analysis. This sample gives about 690,000 distinct CDR3 sequences in total; over 20% of them show up just once. Approximately 4.3% of the sample is held by the ten biggest clonotypes.

What the study reported, not specific to this receptor: Excess twin sharing in beta out-of-frame sequences was weaker because fewer shared sequences lowered the signal-to-noise ratio. Out-of-frame TCR alpha sharing in monozygotic twins was systematically underestimated by recombination models, whereas sharing between unrelated individuals was in agreement with the recombination models. Compared with coincidental sharing between unrelated individuals, out-of-frame TCR alpha sequences shared between twins had an excess of sequences with low generation probability. Because the same donors could not be followed over many years, conclusions were based on cross-sectional statistical analysis. Invariant T cells such as MAIT and iNKT could partly confound zero-insertion analyses, although diverse VJ usage argued against such confounding for most clonotypes. Fewer insertions were carried by abundant cord blood beta clonotypes, a similar but weaker trend appeared in young adult naive repertoires, and no such trend appeared in memory repertoires.

Every donor was a healthy Caucasian. The twin cohort comprised three pairs of female monozygotic twins, all aged roughly 18 to 30 years. Peripheral blood mononuclear cells were used as the source from which RNA for TCR libraries was isolated. These same records also appear under a second study, on T cells expressing NK-cell markers. According to the second study: Three sorted T-cell subsets (CD3+CD56+NKG2C+, CD3+CD56+NKG2C- and CD3+CD56-NKG2C+) from under 10 donors had their TCR beta-chain repertoires profiled. Among the eight sequenced donors, seven were HCMV-seropositive and one was HCMV-seronegative. In several experiments an anti-gammadeltaTCR antibody was added to restrict sorting to alphabetaTCR-expressing T cells. In six donors, the dominant CD3+CD56+NKG2C+ clonotypes ranked among the top 10 CD8+ clonotypes, making up 1.0-7.0% of CD8+ T cells. Those dominant clonotypes were again the most abundant among CD3+CD56-NKG2C+ cells in a few donors, at roughly 25-60.1%. It remained unclear whether the expanded NKG2C-expressing T cell clones were specific for HCMV antigens. The eight sequenced donors were randomly selected healthy volunteers, three men and five women. HCMV-specific IgG was detected in serum with a commercial ELISA kit to determine HCMV serostatus. Bulk peripheral blood T-cell repertoires were additionally sequenced from unsorted PBMC for about 6 donors. MIGEC was used to demultiplex reads and group the reads by UMI, and MiTCR was used to assemble and quantify clonotypes. To exclude erroneous sequences, only TCR cDNA sequences supported by at least two reads were retained. The tcR package was used for downstream repertoire analysis, and clonotypes were matched between fractions using CDR3 nucleotide sequence together with V segment. Antigen specificity was annotated against VDJdb with VDJmatch, allowing one amino acid substitution in CDR3.

The source is a woman aged 18-29 years in good health. The rearrangement joined TRBV11-2 to TRBJ2-1; TRBD2 is possibly the D segment (5 matching bases). Sequenced material: PBMCs. The CDR3 protein is CASRGPGSYNEQFF. The DNA sequence reads TGTGCCAGCCGCGGGCCGGGGTCCTACAATGAGCAGTTCTTC. The full variable domain, completed from the reference TRBV11-2 and TRBJ2-1 proteins outside the CDR3, reads EAGVAQSPRYKIIEKRQSVAFWCNPISGHATLYWYQQILGQGPKLLIQFQNNGVVDDSQLPKDRFSAERLKGVDSTLKIQPAKLEDSAVYLCASRGPGSYNEQFFGPGTRLTVL.